A selection of T cell receptor beta chains follows, all from one sample in a study of CD8+CD57+ T cells in acquired aplastic anemia. Using its own MiXCR run on the reads, TCRdb lists one record per CDR3 protein. This sample has over 150,000 distinct CDR3 sequences, with approximately 40% found just once. Sequenced input: sorted CD4+, CD8+, or CD8+CD57+ T cells (not recorded which) from PBMCs. The source is a human donor in good health. CDR3s leave out the opening cysteine and the closing phenylalanine or tryptophan. The order of the fields is CDR3 length, J gene, V gene, CDR3 protein.

11,TRBJ2-7,TRBV20-1,SARGQGLYEQY
12,TRBJ1-2,TRBV20-1,SARGEGAQYGYT
13,TRBJ2-7,TRBV13,ASSLVTSGIYEQY
16,TRBJ2-7,TRBV2,ASREAGGRMAATYEQY
9,TRBJ2-1,TRBV19,ASSTRQEQF
15,TRBJ1-5,TRBV19,ASSINGAWGQSQPQH
9,TRBJ2-2,TRBV24-1,ATSGSGELF
13,TRBJ2-5,TRBV5-1,ASSLSGGSGETQY
12,TRBJ1-1,TRBV20-1,SARDLRVVTEAF
15,TRBJ2-5,TRBV18,ASSPPVGGGDQETQY
14,TRBJ2-7,TRBV7-2,ASSDHRDGRTYEQY
11,TRBJ2-7,TRBV29-1,SAVGGQTGEQY
16,TRBJ1-6,TRBV5-1,ASSLGDSRSSYNSPLH
14,TRBJ2-3,TRBV7-6,ASSLGPLGTTDTQY
11,TRBJ2-2,TRBV2,ASTTGYTGELF
13,TRBJ1-1,TRBV7-6,ASSLGTGKDTEAF
13,TRBJ2-5,TRBV10-3,AIRTGDRVQETQY
11,TRBJ2-5,TRBV7-9,ASSRTQQETQY
13,TRBJ1-6,TRBV5-1,ASSLEQGKRSPLH
13,TRBJ2-7,TRBV28,ASSFLGGGSYEQY
14,TRBJ2-1,TRBV5-1,ASSLEGQPSYNEQF
11,TRBJ2-1,TRBV7-2,ASSFARYNEQF
14,TRBJ1-6,TRBV4-3,ASSQHPGQYNSPLH
10,TRBJ1-4,TRBV2,ASSEFNEKLF